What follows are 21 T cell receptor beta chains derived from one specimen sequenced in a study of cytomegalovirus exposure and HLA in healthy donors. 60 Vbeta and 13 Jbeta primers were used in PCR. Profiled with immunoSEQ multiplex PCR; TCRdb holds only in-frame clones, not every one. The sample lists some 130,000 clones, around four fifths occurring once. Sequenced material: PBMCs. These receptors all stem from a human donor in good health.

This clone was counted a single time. The CDR3 coding sequence is TGTGCCAGCAGCCCGCGACTAGCGGGGTACGAGCAGTACTTC. Amino acid sequence: CASSPRLAGYEQYF. This chain uses TRBV9 with TRBJ2-7; 11 nucleotides match TRBD2. There are 14 residues in the CDR3. V shed 4 bases and J 4 bases; nucleotides not matched to a gene: 4. Germline V CDR1 and CDR2: SGDLS, YYNGEE.

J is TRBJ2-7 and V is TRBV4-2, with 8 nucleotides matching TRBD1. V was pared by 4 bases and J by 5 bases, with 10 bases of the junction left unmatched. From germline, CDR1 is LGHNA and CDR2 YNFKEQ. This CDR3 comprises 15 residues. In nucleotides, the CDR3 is TGTGCCAGCAGCCGAAACAGGGGGTCTGAAGACGAGCAGTACTTC. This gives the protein CASSRNRGSEDEQYF.

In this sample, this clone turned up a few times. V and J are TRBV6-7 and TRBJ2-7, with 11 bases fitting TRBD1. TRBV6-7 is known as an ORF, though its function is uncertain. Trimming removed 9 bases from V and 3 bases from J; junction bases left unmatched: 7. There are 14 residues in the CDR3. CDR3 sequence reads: CARDRGRFRYEQYF. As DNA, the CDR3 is TGTGCCAGGGACAGGGGGCGATTCCGCTACGAGCAGTACTTC.

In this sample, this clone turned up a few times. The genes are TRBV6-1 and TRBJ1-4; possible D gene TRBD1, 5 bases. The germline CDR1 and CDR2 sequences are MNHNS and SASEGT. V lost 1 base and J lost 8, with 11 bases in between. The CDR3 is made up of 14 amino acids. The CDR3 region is CASSEGGWEEKLFF. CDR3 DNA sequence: TGTGCCAGCAGTGAAGGGGGCTGGGAAGAAAAACTGTTTTTT.

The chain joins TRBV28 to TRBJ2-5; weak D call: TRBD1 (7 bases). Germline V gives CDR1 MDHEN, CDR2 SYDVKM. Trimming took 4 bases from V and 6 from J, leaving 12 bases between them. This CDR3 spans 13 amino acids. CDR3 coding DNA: TGTGCCAGCAGTTCAGGGGGGCAAAAGACCCAGTACTTC. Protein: CASSSGGQKTQYF.

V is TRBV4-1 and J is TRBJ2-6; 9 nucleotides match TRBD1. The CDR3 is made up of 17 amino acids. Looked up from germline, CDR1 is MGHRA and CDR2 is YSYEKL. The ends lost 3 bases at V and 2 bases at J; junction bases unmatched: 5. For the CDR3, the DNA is TGCGCCAGCAGCCAGAACAGGGGGCTCGCTGGGGCCAACGTCCTGACTTTC. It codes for CASSQNRGLAGANVLTF.

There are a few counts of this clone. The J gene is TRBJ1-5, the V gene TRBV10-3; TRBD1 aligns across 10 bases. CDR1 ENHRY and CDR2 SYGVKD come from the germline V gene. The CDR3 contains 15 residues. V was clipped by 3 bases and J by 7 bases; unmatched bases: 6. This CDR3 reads CAISDGTGAKQPQHF. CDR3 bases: TGTGCCATCAGTGACGGGACAGGGGCCAAACAGCCCCAGCATTTT.

In DNA, the CDR3 is TGTGCCAGCAGCAAATATCCGAAACGAGTTACCAATTCACCCCTCCACTTT. This codes for CASSKYPKRVTNSPLHF. The rearrangement links TRBV21-1 to TRBJ1-6. TRBV21-1 is a listed pseudogene. The CDR3 runs to 17 residues.

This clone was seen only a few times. The CDR3 bases are TGTGCCAGCAGCTTTCGCGGGACCGAAGTTGGGGCTTTCTTT. This translates into CASSFRGTEVGAFF. V gene TRBV5-6 combines with J gene TRBJ1-1; possible D gene TRBD1, 5 bases. The V end lost 2 bases, the J end lost 11 bases, and 19 bases lay between the germline ends. The CDR3 runs to 14 residues. Germline assignment: CDR1 SGHDT and CDR2 YYEEEE.

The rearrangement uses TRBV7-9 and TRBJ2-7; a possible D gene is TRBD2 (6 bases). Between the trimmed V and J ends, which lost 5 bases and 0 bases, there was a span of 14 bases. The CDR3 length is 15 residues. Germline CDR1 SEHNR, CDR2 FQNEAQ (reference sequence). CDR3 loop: CASSQSAGISYEQYF. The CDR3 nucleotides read TGTGCCAGCAGCCAATCGGCGGGGATCTCCTACGAGCAGTACTTC.

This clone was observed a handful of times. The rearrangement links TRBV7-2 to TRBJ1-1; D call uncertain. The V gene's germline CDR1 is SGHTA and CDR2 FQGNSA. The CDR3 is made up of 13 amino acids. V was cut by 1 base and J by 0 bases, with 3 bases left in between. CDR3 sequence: CASSLGMNTEAFF. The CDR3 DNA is TGTGCCAGCAGCTTAGGTATGAACACTGAAGCTTTCTTT.

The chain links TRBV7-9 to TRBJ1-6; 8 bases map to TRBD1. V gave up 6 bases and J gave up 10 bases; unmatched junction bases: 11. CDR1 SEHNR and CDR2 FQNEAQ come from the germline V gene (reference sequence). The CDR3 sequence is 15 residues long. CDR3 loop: CASRLYSGGGSPLHF. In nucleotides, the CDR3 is TGTGCCAGCAGATTATATTCAGGGGGCGGATCACCCCTCCACTTT.

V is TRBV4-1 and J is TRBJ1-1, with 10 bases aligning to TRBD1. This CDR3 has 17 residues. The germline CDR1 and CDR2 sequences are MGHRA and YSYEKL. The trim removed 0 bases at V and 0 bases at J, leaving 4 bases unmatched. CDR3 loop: CASSQERDRGMNTEAFF. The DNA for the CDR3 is TGCGCCAGCAGCCAAGAGAGGGACAGGGGAATGAACACTGAAGCTTTCTTT.

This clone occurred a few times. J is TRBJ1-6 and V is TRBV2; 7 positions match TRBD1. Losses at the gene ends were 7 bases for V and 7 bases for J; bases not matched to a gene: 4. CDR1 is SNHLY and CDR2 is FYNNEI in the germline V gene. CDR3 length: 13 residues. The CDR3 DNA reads TGTGCCAGCATGACAGGGATGAATTCACCCCTCCACTTT. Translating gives CASMTGMNSPLHF. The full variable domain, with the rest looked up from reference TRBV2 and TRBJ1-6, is EPEVTQTPSHQVTQMGQEVILRCVPISNHLYFYWYRQILGQKVEFLVSFYNNEISEKSEIFDDQFSVERPDGSNFTLKIRSTKLEDSAMYFCASMTGMNSPLHFGNGTRLTVT.

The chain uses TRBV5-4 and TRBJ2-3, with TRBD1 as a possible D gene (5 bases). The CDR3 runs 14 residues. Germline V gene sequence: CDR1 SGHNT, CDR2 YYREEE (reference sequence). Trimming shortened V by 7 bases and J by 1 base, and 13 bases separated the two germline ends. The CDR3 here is CASGKGVGTDTQYF. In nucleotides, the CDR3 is TGTGCCAGCGGAAAAGGGGTCGGCACAGATACGCAGTATTTT. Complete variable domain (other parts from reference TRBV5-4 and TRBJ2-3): ETGVTQSPTHLIKTRGQQVTLRCSSQSGHNTVSWYQQALGQGPQFIFQYYREEENGRGNFPPRFSGLQFPNYSSELNVNALELDDSALYLCASGKGVGTDTQYFGPGTRLTVL.

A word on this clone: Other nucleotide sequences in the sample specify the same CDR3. The CDR3 DNA sequence: TGCGCCAGCAGCCAAGACCCACAGGCTGAACTGTTTTTT. It translates to CASSQDPQAELFF. The V and J genes are TRBV4-1 and TRBJ1-4, with D possibly matching TRBD1 (5 bases). CDR3 length: 13 residues. Trimming shortened V by 0 bases and J by 12 bases, and 11 bases separated the two germline ends. Germline CDR1 and CDR2: MGHRA and YSYEKL.

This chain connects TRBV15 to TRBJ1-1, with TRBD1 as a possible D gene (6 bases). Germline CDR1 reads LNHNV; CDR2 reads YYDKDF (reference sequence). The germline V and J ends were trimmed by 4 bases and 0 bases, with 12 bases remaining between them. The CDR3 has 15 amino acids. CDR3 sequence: CATSTGVRLNTEAFF. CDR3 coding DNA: TGTGCCACCAGCACAGGGGTGAGGCTGAACACTGAAGCTTTCTTT. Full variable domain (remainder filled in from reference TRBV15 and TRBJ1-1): DAMVIQNPRYQVTQFGKPVTLSCSQTLNHNVMYWYQQKSSQAPKLLFHYYDKDFNNEADTPDNFQSRRPNTSFCFLDIRSPGLGDTAMYLCATSTGVRLNTEAFFGQGTRLTVV.

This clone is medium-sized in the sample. Here the CDR3 reads CASSFPRGNAFF. CDR3 bases: TGTGCCAGCAGTTTCCCCCGGGGGAATGCTTTCTTT. The chain carries TRBV5-8 and TRBJ1-1; perhaps TRBD1 as D (5 bases). The CDR3 is 12 residues long. V shed 5 bases and J shed 11 bases, with 16 bases lying between them. Germline CDR1 is SGHTS and CDR2 is YDEGEE.

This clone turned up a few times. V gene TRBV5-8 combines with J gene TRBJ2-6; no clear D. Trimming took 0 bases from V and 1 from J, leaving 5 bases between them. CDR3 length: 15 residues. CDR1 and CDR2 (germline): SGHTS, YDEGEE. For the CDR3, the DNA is TGTGCCAGCAGCTTGGATGTATCTGGGGCCAACGTCCTGACTTTC. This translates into CASSLDVSGANVLTF.

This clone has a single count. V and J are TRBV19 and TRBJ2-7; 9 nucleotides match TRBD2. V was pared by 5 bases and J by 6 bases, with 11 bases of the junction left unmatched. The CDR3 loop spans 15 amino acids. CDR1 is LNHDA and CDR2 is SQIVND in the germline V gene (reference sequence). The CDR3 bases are TGTGCCAGTAGTCCCACTTTAGCGGGGGTGCTCGAGCAGTACTTC. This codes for CASSPTLAGVLEQYF.

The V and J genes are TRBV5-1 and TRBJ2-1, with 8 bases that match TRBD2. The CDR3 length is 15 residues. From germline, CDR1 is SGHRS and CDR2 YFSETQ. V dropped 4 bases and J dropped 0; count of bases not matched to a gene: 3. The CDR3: CASSVTSGSYNEQFF. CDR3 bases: TGCGCCAGCAGCGTAACTAGCGGCTCCTACAATGAGCAGTTCTTC.